The clone carrying this T cell receptor (beta chain) was seen only once. The source of the sample is a study of blood T cell repertoires in COVID-19. Those enrolled in Seattle joined during active infection and were followed longitudinally afterward. The germline V gene encodes CDR1 ENHRY and CDR2 SYGVKD. This CDR3 is 13 amino acids long. V was clipped by 3 bases and J by 6 bases; unmatched bases: 5. Measured with immunoSEQ multiplex PCR; TCRdb has only the in-frame clones, and not every one. Of under 400,000 clones listed, 85% to 90% are singletons. This receptor was taken from a woman younger than 45 with COVID-19, enrolled during active disease. The V and J genes are TRBV10-3 and TRBJ2-7; 7 nucleotides line up with TRBD1. The sample comprised peripheral blood. The CDR3 nucleotides are TGTGCCATCAGTGAACAGGACAGGCTCGAGCAGTACTTC. Translation: CAISEQDRLEQYF.